The present T cell receptor (beta chain) was sequenced within a study of T-cell memory formation after mild COVID-19. This clonotype was recorded a few times. Antigen unknown. Germline CDR1 and CDR2: SGHVS and FNYEAQ. With 8 bases removed from V and 3 bases from J, the gap between germline ends came to 10 bases. This CDR3 is built from 12 residues. Libraries for TCRalpha and TCRbeta carried sample barcodes and unique molecular identifiers via 5'RACE. TCRdb re-analysed the 5' RACE reads in MiXCR, keeping a single row per CDR3 protein. The table includes about 560,000 distinct CDR3 sequences, roughly 21% detected once. Study-wide results and limits: Memory sampled before infection contained some responding clones, suggesting cross-reactive memory joined. CD4+ contracting clones lay mainly in CM and EM, CD8+ ones in EMRA.

The chain combines TRBV7-6 with TRBJ1-1; maybe TRBD1 (6 bases). The sample was PBMCs or a T cell subset sorted from them (not recorded which). The TCR sequence derives from an adult woman who had mild COVID-19 (a few samples of this study predate the infection). Cell type and time point are not known. CDR3 nucleotide sequence: TGTGCCAGCGGAAACAGGGACACTGAAGCTTTCTTT. Translated: CASGNRDTEAFF.